The entry that follows covers one T cell receptor beta chain sequence. TCRdb called the RT-PCR reads again in MiXCR, with one record for every CDR3 protein. The sample lists around 160,000 distinct CDR3 sequences, about 30% occurring once. The CDR3 contains 13 residues. Germline-derived CDR1 and CDR2 are SGHDT and YYEEEE. With 4 bases removed from V and 8 bases from J, the gap between germline ends came to 13 bases. The data originate from a study of patients and donors after allogeneic stem cell transplantation. This clonotype originated in a human donor who was either an allogeneic HSCT recipient or a stem cell or donor lymphocyte infusion donor (not recorded which). It is not recorded whose cells these are; they may come from a transplant donor. Specimen: blood, either unsorted or a sorted T cell fraction (not recorded which). J is TRBJ2-1 and V is TRBV5-6; D is perhaps TRBD1 (6 bases). The CDR3 DNA reads as TGTGCCAGCAGCCGAAAGGGGGTAGATGAGCAGTTCTTC. Translated, it gives CASSRKGVDEQFF.